This TCR beta chain was documented in a study of cytomegalovirus exposure and HLA in healthy donors. For the study at large: There were fewer than 130 million unique TCR beta sequences, drawn from about 180 million T cells, in an earlier analysis. Study outcomes and limitations: Analyses of presence/absence relied on an assumption of roughly uniform sequencing depth across donors. The study put 160 or so TCR beta chains on its list as cytomegalovirus-associated.

PCR involved 60 Vbeta and 13 Jbeta primers. The table came from immunoSEQ multiplex PCR; TCRdb's copy has only in-frame clones and leaves some out. The sample comprises about 110,000 clones, approximately 82% of which are singletons, and over 10% rests with the top ten. Healthy bone marrow donors made up the cohort. CDR1 is SGHTA, CDR2 FQGNSA, per germline. The CDR3 is 15 residues long. Between the trimmed V and J ends, which lost 7 bases and 4 bases, there was a span of 20 bases. Turning to this clone: What it binds is unknown.

The chain combines TRBV7-2 with TRBJ2-7, with D perhaps matching TRBD1 (5 bases). This TCR was sampled from a man aged 30 to 45 in good health and CMV-seropositive. Input material: PBMCs. The CDR3 here is CASTPSGAGNYEQYF. The CDR3, as DNA: TGTGCCAGCACCCCATCCGGTGCAGGGAATTACGAGCAGTACTTC.